These 14 T cell receptor beta chains were all obtained from the same sample, sequenced in a study of cytotoxic CD8 clonotypes in ibrutinib-treated CLL. Repertoires were generated with immunoSEQ multiplex PCR, while TCRdb's copy carries only in-frame clones and drops some. Of 150,000 to 200,000 clones in the sample, roughly 80% were seen once. Here the sequenced sample was PBMCs, taken after 24 months of ibrutinib treatment. The receptor source for this set is a human donor with chronic lymphocytic leukemia.

The chain employs TRBV23-1 and TRBJ2-1; 7 positions match TRBD1. TRBV23-1 is filed as an ORF, its function uncertain. V trimming: 3 bases; J trimming: 4 bases; junction bases outside the gene matches: 15. The CDR3 spans 18 residues. The CDR3 loop reads CASSHRDRASPLYNEQFF. The CDR3 DNA is TGCGCCAGCAGTCATCGAGACAGGGCCTCTCCCCTATACAATGAGCAGTTCTTC.

This sequence joins TRBV4-1 and TRBJ1-1; D ambiguous. From germline, CDR1 is MGHRA and CDR2 YSYEKL. V dropped 0 bases and J dropped 0 bases, with 8 bases sitting between them. CDR3 length: 15 amino acids. The CDR3 DNA follows: TGCGCCAGCAGCCAAGACGTGGCCGTGAACACTGAAGCTTTCTTT. This gives the protein CASSQDVAVNTEAFF.

The chain's CDR3 is CASSSPRAGANVLTF. DNA for the CDR3: TGCGCCAGCAGTTCCCCGCGGGCTGGGGCCAACGTCCTGACTTTC. J is TRBJ2-6 and V is TRBV5-1, with D possibly TRBD2 on 5 matching bases. The CDR3 covers 15 residues. Germline CDR1 and CDR2: SGHRS and YFSETQ. Trimming took 5 bases from V and 2 from J, leaving 11 bases between them.

The chain employs TRBV30 and TRBJ1-5; 9 nucleotides match TRBD1. The germline V gene encodes CDR1 GTSNPN and CDR2 SVGIG (reference sequence). V shed 2 bases and J 7 bases; nucleotides not matched to a gene: 6. This CDR3 has 14 amino acids. CDR3: CAWSIDRGGQPQHF. For the CDR3, the DNA is TGTGCCTGGAGTATAGACAGGGGGGGACAGCCCCAGCATTTT.

This chain joins TRBV6-5 and TRBJ2-5; 8 bases align to TRBD1. The CDR3 covers 15 residues. Germline lookup yields CDR1 MNHEY and CDR2 SVGAGI. V was clipped by 2 bases and J by 1 base; unmatched bases: 3. CDR3 DNA: TGTGCCAGCAGTTACGACAGGGGTGTCCAAGAGACCCAGTACTTC. Protein: CASSYDRGVQETQYF.

The chain carries TRBV10-3 and TRBJ1-2; D gene uncertain. CDR1 ENHRY and CDR2 SYGVKD come from the germline V gene. This CDR3 has 12 amino acids. V lost 3 bases and J 8 bases, leaving 10 bases between the germline ends. CDR3 nucleotides: TGTGCCATCAGTGACGGGGTGGGAGGCTACACCTTC. This encodes CAISDGVGGYTF.

The J gene is TRBJ2-2, the V gene TRBV28; tentatively, D is TRBD1 (5 bases). The CDR3 runs 18 residues. V was pared by 6 bases and J by 5 bases, with 25 bases between. Germline CDR1 is MDHEN and CDR2 is SYDVKM. CDR3 in DNA: TGTGCCAGCAGCAAAGGGGATAGGGTGGTCCGACGGACCGGGGAGCTGTTTTTT. It yields the protein CASSKGDRVVRRTGELFF.

The chain couples TRBV6-5 to TRBJ2-5; possible D gene TRBD1, 5 bases. The V gene's germline CDR1 is MNHEY and CDR2 SVGAGI. This CDR3 is built from 13 residues. Trimming took off 7 bases at V and 1 base at J, with 10 bases between the two ends. DNA for the CDR3: TGTGCCAGCACCCCGACAGCCCAAGAGACCCAGTACTTC. It encodes CASTPTAQETQYF.

The chain is built from TRBV5-6 and TRBJ2-5; the D gene is possibly TRBD2 (5 bases). The germline V gene encodes CDR1 SGHDT and CDR2 YYEEEE. This CDR3 has 14 amino acids. Deletions cut 3 bases from V and 5 bases from J, with 14 bases between. Written as DNA, the CDR3 is TGTGCCAGCAGCTCTATCCGGGGTGGGGAGACCCAGTACTTC. It specifies CASSSIRGGETQYF. The whole variable domain, remainder taken from reference TRBV5-6 and TRBJ2-5, is DAGVTQSPTHLIKTRGQQVTLRCSPKSGHDTVSWYQQALGQGPQFIFQYYEEEERQRGNFPDRFSGHQFPNYSSELNVNALLLGDSALYLCASSSIRGGETQYFGPGTRLLVL.

The chain carries TRBV30 and TRBJ1-2; D is unclear. Germline loops: CDR1 GTSNPN, CDR2 SVGIG (reference sequence). Trimming took 3 bases from V and 2 from J, leaving 7 bases between them. The CDR3 length is 12 residues. The chain's CDR3 is CAWRLGNYGYTF. The CDR3 DNA follows: TGTGCCTGGAGACTAGGGAACTATGGCTACACCTTC.

V is TRBV30 and J is TRBJ2-4, with TRBD1 as a possible D gene (5 bases). Germline V lookup: CDR1 GTSNPN, CDR2 SVGIG (reference sequence). The CDR3 covers 14 residues. V was cut by 5 bases and J by 0 bases, with 11 bases left in between. CDR3 nucleotides: TGTGCCTGGGGTCGACAGAAAGCCAAAAACATTCAGTACTTC. Translating gives CAWGRQKAKNIQYF.

The J gene is TRBJ1-4, the V gene TRBV30; 10 bases align to TRBD1. This CDR3 region has 14 residues. CDR1 GTSNPN and CDR2 SVGIG come from the germline V gene (reference sequence). V shed 1 base, J shed 5 bases, and the junction held 1 base outside the gene matches. The CDR3 DNA follows: TGTGCCTGGAGTGAGGGACAGGGGAATGAAAAACTGTTTTTT. Its translation: CAWSEGQGNEKLFF.

This clone showed up just a few times. The V call is TRBV7-9, the J call TRBJ1-2, with D perhaps TRBD1 (6 bases). Germline V gene data show CDR1 as SEHNR and CDR2 as FQNEAQ (reference sequence). The CDR3 is 13 residues long. The germline V and J ends were trimmed by 6 bases and 6 bases, with 14 bases remaining between them. CDR3 DNA sequence: TGTGCCAGCAGTTCGGGGACAAGTAATGGCTACACCTTC. Protein: CASSSGTSNGYTF.

V gene TRBV5-1 combines with J gene TRBJ2-7; TRBD2 aligns across 8 bases. CDR3 length equals 16 residues. Germline CDR1 reads SGHRS; CDR2 reads YFSETQ. V dropped 4 bases and J dropped 2; count of bases not matched to a gene: 11. CDR3 DNA sequence: TGCGCCAGCAGCGGGGATTCGCGGGGGGCCGCCTACGAGCAGTACTTC. Translation gives CASSGDSRGAAYEQYF.